This TCR beta chain was sequenced during a study of cytomegalovirus exposure and HLA in healthy donors. Whole-study context: From HLA-typed donors, an early data release held about 92 million unique TCRs. Study results and caveats: The sole available immune exposure information was CMV serostatus. In all likelihood, a cluster of highly shared sequence variants was a sequencing artifact. One variant, a missense change in DCLRE1C, was linked in a later analysis to TCR beta V- and J-gene trimming.

PCR employed 60 Vbeta and 13 Jbeta primers. TCRdb's table, derived via immunoSEQ multiplex PCR, lists solely in-frame clones and lacks some. Recorded for this sample: fewer than 45,000 clones. Germline CDR1 and CDR2: LGHNA and YSLEER. V was trimmed by 0 bases and J by 0 bases, leaving 6 bases between them. CDR3 length equals 14 residues. For this clone: Its antigen is not identified.

The chain employs TRBV4-3 and TRBJ2-7; D not certain. The sequenced sample was PBMCs. This TCR derives from a man between 40 and 49 years old in good health and CMV-seropositive. The CDR3 DNA sequence: TGCGCCAGCAGCCAAGACCCGGGCTCCTACGAGCAGTACTTC. Its protein product is CASSQDPGSYEQYF.